This is a list of T cell receptor beta chains from one sample in a study of regulatory T cells in long-lasting Graves disease. TCRdb re-called the multiplex PCR reads through MiXCR, storing one row per CDR3 protein. The sample carries 350,000 to 450,000 distinct CDR3 sequences, over 15% recorded once. These same data were also listed under a study on T cells in Graves' hyperthyroidism and ophthalmopathy.

The starting material was peripheral blood mononuclear cells (PBMCs), obtained at new diagnosis, from a patient treated with antithyroid drugs. All receptors derive from a middle-aged man with Graves disease. CDR3s include the opening cysteine and the closing phenylalanine or tryptophan. A D gene is named only where the DNA matches it firmly. Expanded clones get a size class; other rows say once, few or many, or leave the size out.

j_call: TRBJ2-7
v_call: TRBV2
clone_size: many
d_call: -
cdr3_aa: CASRTAYEQYF
cdr3_nt: TGTGCCAGCAGGACAGCCTACGAGCAGTACTTC

j_call: TRBJ1-2
v_call: TRBV28
clone_size: few
d_call: -
cdr3_aa: CASSLVGHLPTF
cdr3_nt: TGTGCCAGCAGTTTGGTGGGGCACCTCCCCACCTTC

j_call: TRBJ1-1
v_call: TRBV7-2
clone_size: many
d_call: -
cdr3_aa: CASSWGGVNTEAFF
cdr3_nt: TGTGCCAGCAGCTGGGGCGGGGTGAACACTGAAGCTTTCTTT

j_call: TRBJ2-7
v_call: TRBV4-2
clone_size: many
d_call: -
cdr3_aa: CASSDDGQTYEQYF
cdr3_nt: TGTGCCAGCAGCGACGATGGACAGACCTACGAGCAGTACTTC

j_call: TRBJ1-1
v_call: TRBV11-2
clone_size: -
d_call: -
cdr3_aa: CASSLQFGTEAFF
cdr3_nt: TGTGCCAGCAGCCTCCAGTTTGGCACTGAAGCTTTCTTT

j_call: TRBJ2-2
v_call: TRBV5-1
clone_size: many
d_call: -
cdr3_aa: CASSLEQPGELFF
cdr3_nt: TGCGCCAGCAGCTTGGAACAGCCAGGGGAGCTGTTTTTT

j_call: TRBJ2-3
v_call: TRBV27
clone_size: many
d_call: -
cdr3_aa: CASCAAGRSTDTQYF
cdr3_nt: TGTGCCAGCTGCGCTGCGGGGAGGAGCACAGATACGCAGTATTTT

j_call: TRBJ2-2
v_call: TRBV10-2
clone_size: -
d_call: TRBD2
cdr3_aa: CASSESRPGLAVNTGELFF
cdr3_nt: TGCGCCAGCAGTGAGTCGAGGCCGGGGCTAGCGGTTAACACCGGGGAGCTGTTTTTT

j_call: TRBJ1-6
v_call: TRBV11-2
clone_size: many
d_call: -
cdr3_aa: CASSFLTARQSNSPLHF
cdr3_nt: TGTGCCAGCAGCTTTCTTACCGCGCGACAGTCTAATTCACCCCTCCACTTT

j_call: TRBJ1-4
v_call: TRBV18
clone_size: -
d_call: -
cdr3_aa: CASSPASGGSEKLFF
cdr3_nt: TGTGCCAGCTCACCAGCATCCGGGGGCAGTGAAAAACTGTTTTTT

j_call: TRBJ2-3
v_call: TRBV28
clone_size: many
d_call: -
cdr3_aa: CASSSRPYTDTQYF
cdr3_nt: TGTGCCAGCAGTTCCCGCCCATACACAGATACGCAGTATTTT

j_call: TRBJ2-3
v_call: TRBV11-2
clone_size: many
d_call: -
cdr3_aa: CASSAGSTDTQYF
cdr3_nt: TGTGCCAGCAGCGCAGGGAGCACAGATACGCAGTATTTT

j_call: TRBJ2-3
v_call: TRBV28
clone_size: few
d_call: TRBD1
cdr3_aa: CASSVNLPGQGITDTQYF
cdr3_nt: TGTGCCAGCAGTGTCAACCTACCGGGACAGGGAATCACAGATACGCAGTATTTT

j_call: TRBJ2-5
v_call: TRBV20-1
clone_size: many
d_call: TRBD1
cdr3_aa: CSAIQDRVQGAQYF
cdr3_nt: TGCAGTGCTATTCAGGACAGGGTCCAAGGGGCCCAGTACTTC

j_call: TRBJ2-7
v_call: TRBV4-3
clone_size: -
d_call: TRBD1
cdr3_aa: CASSTTGAPEQYF
cdr3_nt: TGCGCCAGCAGCACGACAGGGGCCCCCGAGCAGTACTTC

j_call: TRBJ2-5
v_call: TRBV3-1
clone_size: many
d_call: TRBD2
cdr3_aa: CASSYGGGATETQYF
cdr3_nt: TGTGCCAGCAGCTACGGGGGGGGGGCCACCGAGACCCAGTACTTC

j_call: TRBJ1-5
v_call: TRBV2
clone_size: many
d_call: -
cdr3_aa: CASSGWGGNQPQHF
cdr3_nt: TGTGCCAGCAGTGGGTGGGGAGGCAATCAGCCCCAGCATTTT

j_call: TRBJ1-2
v_call: TRBV5-5
clone_size: many
d_call: -
cdr3_aa: CASSLSIDGYTF
cdr3_nt: TGTGCCAGCAGCTTGTCAATCGATGGCTACACCTTC

j_call: TRBJ2-5
v_call: TRBV29-1
clone_size: -
d_call: -
cdr3_aa: CSVGKGVGETQYF
cdr3_nt: TGCAGCGTTGGGAAGGGGGTGGGCGAGACCCAGTACTTC

j_call: TRBJ1-6
v_call: TRBV27
clone_size: -
d_call: -
cdr3_aa: CASSSETADNSPLHF
cdr3_nt: TGTGCCAGCAGTTCCGAGACAGCCGATAATTCACCCCTCCACTTT

j_call: TRBJ2-2
v_call: TRBV9
clone_size: many
d_call: TRBD1
cdr3_aa: CASSPRQGAETGELFF
cdr3_nt: TGTGCCAGCAGCCCTAGACAGGGGGCCGAAACCGGGGAGCTGTTTTTT

j_call: TRBJ2-7
v_call: TRBV7-9
clone_size: -
d_call: TRBD1
cdr3_aa: CASSLSDRGPDEQYF
cdr3_nt: TGTGCCAGCAGCTTATCCGACAGGGGGCCAGACGAGCAGTACTTC

j_call: TRBJ1-1
v_call: TRBV15
clone_size: many
d_call: -
cdr3_aa: CATSRDLGAEAFF
cdr3_nt: TGTGCCACCAGCAGAGATTTAGGAGCTGAAGCTTTCTTT

j_call: TRBJ2-2
v_call: TRBV6-2/TRBV6-3
clone_size: few
d_call: -
cdr3_aa: CASSYSARNTGELFF
cdr3_nt: TGTGCCAGCAGTTACTCGGCCAGGAACACCGGGGAGCTGTTTTTT

j_call: TRBJ2-7
v_call: TRBV20-1
clone_size: few
d_call: -
cdr3_aa: CSARDFRGGSYEQYF
cdr3_nt: TGCAGTGCTAGAGATTTCAGGGGGGGCTCCTACGAGCAGTACTTC

j_call: TRBJ2-5
v_call: TRBV5-1
clone_size: -
d_call: TRBD2
cdr3_aa: CASSLAGTSEETQYF
cdr3_nt: TGCGCCAGCAGCCTGGCCGGGACTAGCGAGGAGACCCAGTACTTC

j_call: TRBJ1-6
v_call: TRBV11-3
clone_size: many
d_call: -
cdr3_aa: CASSRGLTYSPLHF
cdr3_nt: TGTGCCTCAAGTAGGGGACTTACCTATTCACCCCTCCACTTT

j_call: TRBJ1-4
v_call: TRBV5-1
clone_size: -
d_call: TRBD1
cdr3_aa: CASSLGDSNEKLFF
cdr3_nt: TGCGCCAGCAGCTTGGGGGACAGCAATGAAAAACTGTTTTTT

j_call: TRBJ2-2
v_call: TRBV10-3
clone_size: -
d_call: -
cdr3_aa: CASSGGEGKTGELFF
cdr3_nt: TGTGCCTCATCTGGGGGAGAGGGAAAGACCGGGGAGCTGTTTTTT

j_call: TRBJ2-3
v_call: TRBV28
clone_size: many
d_call: TRBD2
cdr3_aa: CASSLAGGSSTQYF
cdr3_nt: TGTGCCAGCAGTTTAGCGGGGGGCTCCTCGACGCAGTATTTT

j_call: TRBJ1-1
v_call: TRBV27
clone_size: many
d_call: TRBD1
cdr3_aa: CASRRTGTGNTEAFF
cdr3_nt: TGTGCCAGCAGAAGGACCGGGACAGGGAACACTGAAGCTTTCTTT

j_call: TRBJ2-2
v_call: TRBV6-2/TRBV6-3
clone_size: many
d_call: -
cdr3_aa: CASSPLFGNTGELFF
cdr3_nt: TGTGCCAGCAGTCCCCTTTTTGGGAACACCGGGGAGCTGTTTTTT

j_call: TRBJ2-1
v_call: TRBV11-2
clone_size: -
d_call: TRBD1
cdr3_aa: CASSKTGEGEQFF
cdr3_nt: TGTGCCAGCAGCAAGACAGGGGAAGGTGAGCAGTTCTTC

j_call: TRBJ1-5
v_call: TRBV19
clone_size: -
d_call: -
cdr3_aa: CASSAFLGNQPQHF
cdr3_nt: TGTGCCAGTAGTGCGTTTCTGGGCAATCAGCCCCAGCATTTT

j_call: TRBJ2-1
v_call: TRBV6-1
clone_size: many
d_call: -
cdr3_aa: CASSRQAPSSYNEQFF
cdr3_nt: TGTGCCAGCAGTAGACAGGCGCCAAGCTCCTACAATGAGCAGTTCTTC

j_call: TRBJ1-5
v_call: TRBV28
clone_size: many
d_call: -
cdr3_aa: CASSLTNQPQHF
cdr3_nt: TGTGCCAGCAGTTTAACAAATCAGCCCCAGCATTTT

j_call: TRBJ2-2
v_call: TRBV10-2
clone_size: -
d_call: TRBD1
cdr3_aa: CASSGQGPGELFF
cdr3_nt: TGCGCCAGCAGTGGACAGGGACCCGGGGAGCTGTTTTTT

j_call: TRBJ2-3
v_call: TRBV29-1
clone_size: few
d_call: -
cdr3_aa: CSILSVDTQYF
cdr3_nt: TGCAGCATCCTCAGCGTAGATACGCAGTATTTT

j_call: TRBJ2-2
v_call: TRBV5-1
clone_size: once
d_call: TRBD1
cdr3_aa: CASGGTGFTGELFF
cdr3_nt: TGCGCCAGCGGAGGGACAGGATTTACCGGGGAGCTGTTTTTT

j_call: TRBJ2-4
v_call: TRBV4-3
clone_size: few
d_call: -
cdr3_aa: CASSQARRQTIQYF
cdr3_nt: TGCGCCAGCAGCCAAGCCCGGAGGCAGACCATTCAGTACTTC

j_call: TRBJ2-7
v_call: TRBV28
clone_size: many
d_call: -
cdr3_aa: CASSSLGDSYEQYF
cdr3_nt: TGTGCCAGCAGTTCGTTGGGGGACTCCTACGAGCAGTACTTC

j_call: TRBJ1-5
v_call: TRBV6-1
clone_size: few
d_call: -
cdr3_aa: CASSPRGWPQHF
cdr3_nt: TGTGCCAGCTCCCCCCGCGGTTGGCCCCAGCATTTT

j_call: TRBJ1-2
v_call: TRBV11-1
clone_size: many
d_call: -
cdr3_aa: CASSFSSSGHGYTF
cdr3_nt: TGTGCCAGCAGCTTTTCATCTTCCGGACATGGCTACACCTTC

j_call: TRBJ2-5
v_call: TRBV5-1
clone_size: many
d_call: TRBD2
cdr3_aa: CASSGTSGAQETQYF
cdr3_nt: TGCGCCAGCAGCGGGACTAGCGGGGCTCAAGAGACCCAGTACTTC